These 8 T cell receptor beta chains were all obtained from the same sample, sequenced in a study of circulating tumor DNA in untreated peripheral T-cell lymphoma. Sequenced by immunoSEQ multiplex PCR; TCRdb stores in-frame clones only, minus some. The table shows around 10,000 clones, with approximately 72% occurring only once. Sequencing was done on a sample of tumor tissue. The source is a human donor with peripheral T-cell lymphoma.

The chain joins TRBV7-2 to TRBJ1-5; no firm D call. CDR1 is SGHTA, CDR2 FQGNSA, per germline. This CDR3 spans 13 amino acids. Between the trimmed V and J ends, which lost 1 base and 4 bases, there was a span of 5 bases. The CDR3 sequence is CASSLGFNQPQHF. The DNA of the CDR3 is TGTGCCAGCAGCTTAGGGTTTAATCAGCCCCAGCATTTT.

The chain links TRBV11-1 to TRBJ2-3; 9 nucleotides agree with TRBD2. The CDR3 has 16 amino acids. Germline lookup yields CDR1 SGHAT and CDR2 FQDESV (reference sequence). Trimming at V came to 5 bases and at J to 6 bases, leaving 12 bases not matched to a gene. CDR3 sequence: CASSQVLAGVKDTQYF. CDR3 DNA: TGTGCCAGCAGCCAAGTGTTAGCGGGGGTGAAGGATACGCAGTATTTT.

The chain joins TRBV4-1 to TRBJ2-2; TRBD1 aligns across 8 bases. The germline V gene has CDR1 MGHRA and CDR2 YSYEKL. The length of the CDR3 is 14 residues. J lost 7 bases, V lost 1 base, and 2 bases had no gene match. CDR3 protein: CASSQGDRFGELFF. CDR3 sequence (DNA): TGCGCCAGCAGCCAAGGGGACAGGTTCGGGGAGCTGTTTTTT.

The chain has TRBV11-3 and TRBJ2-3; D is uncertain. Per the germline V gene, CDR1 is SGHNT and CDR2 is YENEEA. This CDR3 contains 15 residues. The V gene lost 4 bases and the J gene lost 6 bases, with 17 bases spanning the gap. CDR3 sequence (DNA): TGTGCCAGCAGCTCCAGACCGACGCTCTCCGATACGCAGTATTTT. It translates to CASSSRPTLSDTQYF. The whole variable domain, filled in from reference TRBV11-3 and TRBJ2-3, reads EAGVVQSPRYKIIEKKQPVAFWCNPISGHNTLYWYLQNLGQGPELLIRYENEEAVDDSQLPKDRFSAERLKGVDSTLKIQPAELGDSAVYLCASSSRPTLSDTQYFGPGTRLTVL.

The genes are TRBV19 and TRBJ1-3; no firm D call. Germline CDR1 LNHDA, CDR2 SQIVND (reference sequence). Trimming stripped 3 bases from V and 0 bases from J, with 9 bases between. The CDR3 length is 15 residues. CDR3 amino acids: CASSMIGRSGNTIYF. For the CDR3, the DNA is TGTGCCAGTAGTATGATCGGCCGCTCTGGAAACACCATATATTTT.

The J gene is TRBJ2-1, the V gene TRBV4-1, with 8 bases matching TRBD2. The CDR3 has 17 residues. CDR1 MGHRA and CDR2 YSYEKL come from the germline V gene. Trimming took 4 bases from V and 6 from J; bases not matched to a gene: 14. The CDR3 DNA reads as TGCGCCAGCAGCCTAACCCCGGGAGGGGGGGTCCTCAATGAGCAGTTCTTC. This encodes CASSLTPGGGVLNEQFF.

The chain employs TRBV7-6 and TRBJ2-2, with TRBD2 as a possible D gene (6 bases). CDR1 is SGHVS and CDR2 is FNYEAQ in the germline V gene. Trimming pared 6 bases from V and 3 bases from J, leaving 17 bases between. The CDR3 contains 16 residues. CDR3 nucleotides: TGTGCCAGCAGATTCCCGGGATTAGCGGACACCGGGGAGCTGTTTTTT. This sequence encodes CASRFPGLADTGELFF. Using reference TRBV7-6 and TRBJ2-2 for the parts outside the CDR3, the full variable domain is GAGVSQSPRYKVTKRGQDVALRCDPISGHVSLYWYRQALGQGPEFLTYFNYEAQQDKSGLPNDRFSAERPEGSISTLTIQRTEQRDSAMYRCASRFPGLADTGELFFGEGSRLTVL.

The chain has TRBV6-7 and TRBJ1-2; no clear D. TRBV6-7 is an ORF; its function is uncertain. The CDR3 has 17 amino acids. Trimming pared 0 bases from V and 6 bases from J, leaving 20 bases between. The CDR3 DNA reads TGTGCCAGCAGTTACTCATTAACCGGCCGGGTATTCGATGGCTACACCTTC. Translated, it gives CASSYSLTGRVFDGYTF.